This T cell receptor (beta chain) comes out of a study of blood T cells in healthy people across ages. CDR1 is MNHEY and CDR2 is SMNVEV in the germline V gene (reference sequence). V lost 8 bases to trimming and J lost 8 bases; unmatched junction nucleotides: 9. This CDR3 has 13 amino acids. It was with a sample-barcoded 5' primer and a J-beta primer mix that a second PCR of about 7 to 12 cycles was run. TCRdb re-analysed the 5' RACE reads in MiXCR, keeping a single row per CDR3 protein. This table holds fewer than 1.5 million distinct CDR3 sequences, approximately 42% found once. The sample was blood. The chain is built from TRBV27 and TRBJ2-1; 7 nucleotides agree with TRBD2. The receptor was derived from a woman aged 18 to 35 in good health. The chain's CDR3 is CASAGTTWDEQFF. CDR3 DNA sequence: TGTGCCAGCGCCGGGACTACTTGGGATGAGCAGTTCTTC.